This is a list of T cell receptor beta chains from one sample in a study of memory CD4+ T cells and cytomegalovirus serostatus. Clones were sequenced by immunoSEQ multiplex PCR, and TCRdb holds only the in-frame ones, with some missing. The sample lists approximately 45,000 clones, over 60% occurring once. Sequenced input: memory CD4+ T cells from blood. The receptors were sampled from an adult in good health and CMV-seronegative. Each CDR3 is given with its conserved first and last residue. A D gene is named only where the DNA matches it firmly. Clone size is stated in some rows and not others, as once, few, many or a class when expanded.

D,V,length,size,J,DNA,CDR3
-,TRBV6-5,14,-,TRBJ1-2,TGTGCCAGCAGTTACCGACAAACGAACTATGGCTACACCTTC,CASSYRQTNYGYTF
-,TRBV6-1,15,-,TRBJ1-4,TGTGCCAGCAGTGGCCCCAGGGCTAGGGATGAAAAACTGTTTTTT,CASSGPRARDEKLFF
-,TRBV7-8,14,-,TRBJ2-5,TGTGCCAGCAGCGGAGGAGTTAGAGGAGAGACCCAGTACTTC,CASSGGVRGETQYF
-,TRBV18,17,-,TRBJ1-1,TGTGCCAGCTCACTACCGAAGTTTGGGAACAGGGTATCTGAAGCTTTCTTT,CASSLPKFGNRVSEAFF
-,TRBV15,13,-,TRBJ2-5,TGTGCCACCAGCAGAGGCGGGCGGGAGACCCAGTACTTC,CATSRGGRETQYF
TRBD2,TRBV7-3,19,-,TRBJ2-1,TGTGCCAGCAGCCCAATTGGACTAGCGGGAGGGAGCTCCTACAATGAGCAGTTCTTC,CASSPIGLAGGSSYNEQFF
TRBD2,TRBV5-1,14,-,TRBJ2-5,TGCGCCAGCAGCGTGGTAGCGGGAGCGGAGACCCAGTACTTC,CASSVVAGAETQYF
-,TRBV5-4,14,-,TRBJ2-3,TGTGCCAGCAGCTTAGCTAGTCACACAGATACGCAGTATTTT,CASSLASHTDTQYF
-,TRBV7-3,13,-,TRBJ2-1,TGTGCCAGCAGCTTAGGGCCCGACAATGAGCAGTTCTTC,CASSLGPDNEQFF
TRBD1,TRBV29-1,13,-,TRBJ1-1,TGCAGCGTCACTACAGGGGGCCTCACTGAAGCTTTCTTT,CSVTTGGLTEAFF
TRBD2,TRBV5-1,16,-,TRBJ2-1,TGCGCCAGCAGCACCCTAGCGGGAAGTTGGCTCAATGAGCAGTTCTTC,CASSTLAGSWLNEQFF
-,TRBV29-1,14,-,TRBJ1-4,TGCAGCGTTTTTTCGGGATCGGCGAATGAAAAACTGTTTTTT,CSVFSGSANEKLFF
-,TRBV9,17,-,TRBJ1-3,TGTGCCAGCAGCGAATCCGCCGGGACGGCCTCTGGAAACACCATATATTTT,CASSESAGTASGNTIYF
-,TRBV30,14,once,TRBJ2-3,TGTGCCTGGAGATCGGGGCCAAGCACAGATACGCAGTATTTT,CAWRSGPSTDTQYF
-,TRBV5-1,11,-,TRBJ1-2,TGCGCCAGCAGTTGGGGGCATGGCTACACCTTC,CASSWGHGYTF
-,TRBV11-2,13,-,TRBJ1-2,TGTGCCAGCAGCACTGACAGGAACTATGGCTACACCTTC,CASSTDRNYGYTF
-,TRBV30,13,-,TRBJ1-5,TGTGCCTGGAGTGTTAGGAGAAATCAGCCCCAGCATTTT,CAWSVRRNQPQHF
TRBD2,TRBV10-3,14,-,TRBJ2-7,TGTGCCATCAGTGAGTCAGCGGGAGCTGACGAGCAGTACTTC,CAISESAGADEQYF
-,TRBV7-2,16,-,TRBJ2-1,TGTGCCAGCAGCTTAGTTTCGCAGCCAGTGTACAATGAGCAGTTCTTC,CASSLVSQPVYNEQFF
TRBD2,TRBV11-1,18,-,TRBJ2-5,TGTGCCAGCAGCCCGGCTAGCGGGAGACCCGGACAAGAAGAGACCCAGTACTTC,CASSPASGRPGQEETQYF
-,TRBV15,20,-,TRBJ1-4,TGTGCCACCAGCAGAGATAGGAGTGCGGCCAGCGTGGGTTTTAGTGAAAAACTGTTTTTT,CATSRDRSAASVGFSEKLFF
TRBD2,TRBV7-2,16,-,TRBJ2-1,TGTGCCAGCAGCTTAGGGTCTAGCGGGAGTTACAATGAGCAGTTCTTC,CASSLGSSGSYNEQFF
-,TRBV5-4,15,-,TRBJ1-2,TGTGCCAGCAGCTTGGGGCTCGGTGCAACAGGAGGCTACACCTTC,CASSLGLGATGGYTF
-,TRBV6-4,13,-,TRBJ1-2,TGTGCCAGCAGTAGATCAGGGTCGAATGGCTACACCTTC,CASSRSGSNGYTF
-,TRBV4-3,13,few,TRBJ1-2,TGCGCCAGCAGCCAAGATTTGGGTGACGGCTACACCTTC,CASSQDLGDGYTF
-,TRBV10-2,13,-,TRBJ1-4,TGCGCCAGCAGTGAACAGACAGGAGAAAAACTGTTTTTT,CASSEQTGEKLFF
-,TRBV11-1,12,-,TRBJ1-2,TGTGCCAGCAGCTTAATCATGTGGGGCTACACCTTC,CASSLIMWGYTF
TRBD1,TRBV7-6,15,-,TRBJ2-3,TGTGCCAGCAGCACCCGGGACAGGCCAACAGATACGCAGTATTTT,CASSTRDRPTDTQYF
-,TRBV12-5,14,-,TRBJ1-3,TGTGCTAGCGCTACGGACTCCTCTGGAAACACCATATATTTT,CASATDSSGNTIYF
TRBD2,TRBV6-1,16,-,TRBJ2-1,TGTGCCAGCAGTGAAAGGAGTCTAGCGGGCAACAATGAGCAGTTCTTC,CASSERSLAGNNEQFF
-,TRBV6-5,15,-,TRBJ2-7,TGTGCCAGCAGGCGAGGGGGGGGAGGTTTGTACGAGCAGTACTTC,CASRRGGGGLYEQYF
-,TRBV2,15,once,TRBJ2-3,TGTGCCAGCAGGTACCGACAGGGAGGATTAGATACGCAGTATTTT,CASRYRQGGLDTQYF
-,TRBV5-1,13,few,TRBJ1-2,TGCGCCAGCCGCCCGGGGGGGATCTATGGCTACACCTTC,CASRPGGIYGYTF
TRBD2,TRBV10-1,15,-,TRBJ2-3,TGCGCCAGCAGTGAGAGCGGGATCGGCACAGATACGCAGTATTTT,CASSESGIGTDTQYF
-,TRBV28,14,-,TRBJ2-7,TGTGCCAGCAGTTTATCGGGGCAGCACTACGAGCAGTACTTC,CASSLSGQHYEQYF
TRBD2,TRBV5-1,15,medium-sized,TRBJ2-2,TGCGCCAGCAGCTTGATCGCTAGCGGGACCGGGGAGCTGTTTTTT,CASSLIASGTGELFF
-,TRBV10-3,15,-,TRBJ1-2,TGTGCCATCAGTGAGTTTCTACAGGGTAACTATGGCTACACCTTC,CAISEFLQGNYGYTF
TRBD1,TRBV7-2,15,-,TRBJ2-2,TGTGCCAGCAGCCTACAGGGGGCGAACACCGGGGAGCTGTTTTTT,CASSLQGANTGELFF
-,TRBV7-9,14,-,TRBJ2-7,TGTGCCAGCAGCTTAGGCCAGTCTTTCGACGAGCAGTACTTC,CASSLGQSFDEQYF
TRBD2,TRBV6-5,13,-,TRBJ2-2,TGTGCCGTCGGGACTAGCGGAGCCGGGGAGCTGTTTTTT,CAVGTSGAGELFF
TRBD1,TRBV29-1,13,-,TRBJ1-1,TGCAGCGCTCAGGGACAGGGGTTGACTGAAGCTTTCTTT,CSAQGQGLTEAFF
-,TRBV29-1,15,-,TRBJ1-2,TGCAGCGTTGAAGGAGGCGGGGCGACCCGGTATGGCTACACCTTC,CSVEGGGATRYGYTF
TRBD1,TRBV9,18,-,TRBJ1-2,TGTGCCAGCAGCGTAGCTACAGGGGCAGCTGACCTCAACTATGGCTACACCTTC,CASSVATGAADLNYGYTF
-,TRBV14,15,-,TRBJ1-2,TGTGCCAGCAGCCGCTGGGACCGAGGAAACTATGGCTACACCTTC,CASSRWDRGNYGYTF
TRBD1,TRBV15,17,-,TRBJ1-2,TGTGCCACCACCAACGGACAGGGGACTCCTCTAAACTATGGCTACACCTTC,CATTNGQGTPLNYGYTF
TRBD1,TRBV5-1,16,-,TRBJ2-6,TGCGCCAGCAGCTTTACAGGGGGCGCTGGGGCCAACGTCCTGACTTTC,CASSFTGGAGANVLTF
-,TRBV10-1,13,-,TRBJ2-2,TGCGCCAGCACAAACCCGGGTGGCGGGGAGCTGTTTTTT,CASTNPGGGELFF
-,TRBV6-5,13,-,TRBJ2-1,TGTGCCAGCAGTTACCCAAGAGGGCGGGAGCAGTTCTTC,CASSYPRGREQFF
-,TRBV29-1,14,-,TRBJ1-1,TGCAGCGCCCGACGGTTTGGGACGGAGCGGGAAGCTTTCTTT,CSARRFGTEREAFF
TRBD1,TRBV6-6,14,-,TRBJ1-5,TGTGCCAGCAGTTACTTAGACAGGGGCCAGCCCCAGCATTTT,CASSYLDRGQPQHF
TRBD2,TRBV7-9,13,-,TRBJ2-7,TGTGCCAGCGGAGGCGGGAGGGGAAACGAGCAGTACTTC,CASGGGRGNEQYF
TRBD2,TRBV5-1,14,-,TRBJ2-1,TGCGCCAGCAGCCGGACTAGCGGGCGGGATGAGCAGTTCTTC,CASSRTSGRDEQFF
TRBD1,TRBV29-1,13,few,TRBJ1-5,TGCAGCGCAGGGGGAAGTGTCAATCAGCCCCAGCATTTT,CSAGGSVNQPQHF
-,TRBV5-1,13,-,TRBJ1-1,TGCGCCAGCAGCTTGGGAGTGAACACTGAAGCTTTCTTT,CASSLGVNTEAFF
-,TRBV19,15,-,TRBJ1-1,TGTGCCAGTAGTCCAGCTACTGGAATGAACACTGAAGCTTTCTTT,CASSPATGMNTEAFF
-,TRBV6-1,11,-,TRBJ1-5,TGTGCCAGCAGTGAGTCTGGGGCCCAGCATTTT,CASSESGAQHF
-,TRBV14,14,-,TRBJ2-5,TGTGCCAGCAGCCAGGGTGGAATTAGGGAGACCCAGTACTTC,CASSQGGIRETQYF
-,TRBV15,15,-,TRBJ1-5,TGTGCCACCAGGCCTGGCCTATATAGCAATCAGCCCCAGCATTTT,CATRPGLYSNQPQHF
-,TRBV10-3,13,-,TRBJ1-5,TGTGCCATCAGTGGCGGAGACAATCAGCCCCAGCATTTT,CAISGGDNQPQHF
TRBD1,TRBV6-5,14,-,TRBJ2-7,TGTGCCAGCAGCCCCGACAGGGGCAGGTACGGGCAGTACTTC,CASSPDRGRYGQYF